These T cell receptor beta chains were read from a single sample in a study of cytomegalovirus exposure and HLA in healthy donors. Using immunoSEQ multiplex PCR, the repertoire was profiled, and TCRdb retains in-frame clones only, with some absent. The data contain more than 60,000 clones, around 76% of them singletons. Sequencing was performed on PBMCs. These receptors originate from a man aged 18 to 35 in good health and CMV-seronegative. The CDR3 runs from the conserved cysteine through the conserved F or W. The D gene is left open where the match is weak. A row's size may be missing; if present it is once, few, many or a size class.

d_call j_call v_call clone_size cdr3_nt cdr3_aa
TRBD1 TRBJ2-1 TRBV7-3 once TGTGCCAGCGGAAGGGGGCGCTACAATGAGCAGTTCTTC CASGRGRYNEQFF
- TRBJ2-3 TRBV5-1 - TGCGCCAGCAGCATGTTAACGGGGGAGCACACAGATACGCAGTATTTT CASSMLTGEHTDTQYF
TRBD2 TRBJ2-1 TRBV5-1 - TGCGCCAGCAGCTTGGTAGCGGGGGGGCTTTACAATGAGCAGTTCTTC CASSLVAGGLYNEQFF
- TRBJ1-1 TRBV2 - TGTGCCAGCAGACAAAGTGGGGGACAGAACACTGAAGCTTTCTTT CASRQSGGQNTEAFF
- TRBJ2-5 TRBV10-2 - TGCGCCAGCAGTGAGGTCGGAGATCAAGAGACCCAGTACTTC CASSEVGDQETQYF
- TRBJ1-2 TRBV9 - TGTGCCAGCAGCTCGGAGGGCCCGGGCTATGGCTACACCTTC CASSSEGPGYGYTF
- TRBJ1-6 TRBV27 - TGTGCCAGCAGTTTATCCCCGACAGGCCATAATTCACCCCTCCACTTT CASSLSPTGHNSPLHF
- TRBJ1-5 TRBV4-3 - TGCGCCAGCAGCCAAGAACTGGATCAGCCCCAGCATTTT CASSQELDQPQHF
- TRBJ2-2 TRBV5-1 once TGCGCCAGCAGCTTGGACACCTCGAACACCGGGGAGCTGTTTTTT CASSLDTSNTGELFF
TRBD2 TRBJ2-3 TRBV7-2 - TGTGCCAGCAGCTTAAATGCGGGGGTCACAGATACGCAGTATTTT CASSLNAGVTDTQYF
- TRBJ1-4 TRBV5-4 - TGTGCCAGCAGCTTCGTCGGGGCAACTAATGAAAAACTGTTTTTT CASSFVGATNEKLFF
- TRBJ1-2 TRBV19 - TGTGCCAGTAGTTTTGCAGGGATTAACTATGGCTACACCTTC CASSFAGINYGYTF
- TRBJ2-1 TRBV10-3 - TGTGCCAACCAGGGGGGACCCTACAATGAGCAGTTCTTC CANQGGPYNEQFF
TRBD1 TRBJ1-1 TRBV29-1 - TGCAGCGTCGGACAGGGGGACACTGAAGCTTTCTTT CSVGQGDTEAFF
- TRBJ2-3 TRBV11-2 - TGTGCCAGCAGCTTAGGGGGAGCCCCCACAGATACGCAGTATTTT CASSLGGAPTDTQYF
TRBD1 TRBJ1-6 TRBV28 - TGTGCCAGCAGTTCTGACAGGGGGCAAAGCTCCTATAATTCACCCCTCCACTTT CASSSDRGQSSYNSPLHF
TRBD1 TRBJ2-1 TRBV7-2 - TGTGCCAGCAGCTGGACAGGGGCTAACTCCTACAATGAGCAGTTCTTC CASSWTGANSYNEQFF
TRBD2 TRBJ2-2 TRBV5-1 - TGCGCCAGCAGCTCACCGGGACTAGCGGGGGGCGGCACCGGGGAGCTGTTTTTT CASSSPGLAGGGTGELFF
- TRBJ2-5 TRBV5-1 - TGCGCCAGCAGCTTCTCAGGGGAGCAGTGGACCCAGTACTTC CASSFSGEQWTQYF
TRBD1 TRBJ1-6 TRBV4-1 - TGCGCCAGCAGCCAAGAGAACACAGGGGAAAATTCACCCCTCCACTTT CASSQENTGENSPLHF
TRBD1 TRBJ1-1 TRBV11-1 - TGTGCCAGCAGTCAAGGGACAGGCCCTAACACTGAAGCTTTCTTT CASSQGTGPNTEAFF
TRBD1 TRBJ1-6 TRBV19 - TGTGCCAGTAAATTCACAGGGGCGATAAATTCACCCCTCCACTTT CASKFTGAINSPLHF
TRBD2 TRBJ2-3 TRBV5-1 few TGCGCCAGCAGCGAGAGCGGGGGGGCCCTTACGCAGTATTTT CASSESGGALTQYF
TRBD1 TRBJ1-4 TRBV11-2 - TGTGCCAGCAGCACCCGACAGGGGCGTAATGAAAAACTGTTTTTT CASSTRQGRNEKLFF